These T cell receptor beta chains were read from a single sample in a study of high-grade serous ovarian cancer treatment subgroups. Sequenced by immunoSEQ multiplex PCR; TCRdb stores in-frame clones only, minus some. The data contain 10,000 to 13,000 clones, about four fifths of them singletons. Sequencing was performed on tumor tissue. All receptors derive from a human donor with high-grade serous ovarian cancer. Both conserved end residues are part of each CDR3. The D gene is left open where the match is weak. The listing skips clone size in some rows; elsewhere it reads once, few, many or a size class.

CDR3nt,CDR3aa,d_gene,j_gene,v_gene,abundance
TGTGCCAGCAGCTTGGGGGGCGTGGATGAAAAACTGTTTTTT,CASSLGGVDEKLFF,NA,TRBJ1-4,TRBV7-9,NA
TGTGCCAGCAGTCCCGGGACAGGGGCTGGAAACACCATATATTTT,CASSPGTGAGNTIYF,TRBD1,TRBJ1-3,TRBV25-1,NA
TGCGCCAGCAGTGTTGGGAATCAGCCCCAGCATTTT,CASSVGNQPQHF,NA,TRBJ1-5,TRBV10-1,NA
TGCGCCAGCAGCCTAGCGGGAGGGCTGAGGAGAGATACGCAGTATTTT,CASSLAGGLRRDTQYF,TRBD2,TRBJ2-3,TRBV5-1,NA
TGCGCCAGCAGTGACCAACCGGGCCATGAAGCTTTCTTT,CASSDQPGHEAFF,NA,TRBJ1-1,TRBV10-1,NA
TGTGCTAGTGGTTTGGGACCCCTGACTAGCGGGACCGGGGAGCTGTTTTTT,CASGLGPLTSGTGELFF,TRBD2,TRBJ2-2,TRBV12-5,NA
TGTGCCAGCAGTGAACAAGCTAGCTCCTACAATGAGCAGTTCTTC,CASSEQASSYNEQFF,NA,TRBJ2-1,TRBV2,NA
TGTGCCAGTAGCCGCACAGTGCCCTCTGGAAACACCATATATTTT,CASSRTVPSGNTIYF,NA,TRBJ1-3,TRBV19,NA
TGCGCCAGCAGCCATGGGGCCGGGGATAAGTACGAGCAGTACTTC,CASSHGAGDKYEQYF,NA,TRBJ2-7,TRBV4-1,few
TGCGCCAGCAGCCTCCGGGAACCTTACAATGAGCAGTTCTTC,CASSLREPYNEQFF,NA,TRBJ2-1,TRBV5-1,NA
TGTGCCAGGTGCGGGGGGGTGGTGAGGACCCAGTACTTC,CARCGGVVRTQYF,TRBD2,TRBJ2-5,TRBV27,NA
TGTGCCAGCAGTGAACAGATCTACGAGCAGTACTTC,CASSEQIYEQYF,NA,TRBJ2-7,TRBV6-1,NA
TGTGCCAGCAGTAAGGTGGATCGCAATCAGCCCCAGCATTTT,CASSKVDRNQPQHF,NA,TRBJ1-5,TRBV6-5,NA
TGTGCCAGCAGTCCCCGAGGGACTAGCGGGAGAGCAGATACGCAGTATTTT,CASSPRGTSGRADTQYF,TRBD2,TRBJ2-3,TRBV25-1,NA
TGTGCCTGCTCCCAGAGCGGCAGCTTTACAGATACGCAGTATTTT,CACSQSGSFTDTQYF,NA,TRBJ2-3,TRBV28,NA
TGTGCCAGCAGACTTGCGGGAGGATCCAATGAGCAGTTCTTC,CASRLAGGSNEQFF,TRBD2,TRBJ2-1,TRBV27,NA
TGCGCCAGCAGCTTAGGTTGGGGCGGGGCTGAAGCTTTCTTT,CASSLGWGGAEAFF,NA,TRBJ1-1,TRBV5-1,NA
TGTGCCAGCAGCTCTACCCGTCAGACAGGGGGCGATCAGCCCCAGCATTTT,CASSSTRQTGGDQPQHF,TRBD1,TRBJ1-5,TRBV5-6,NA
TGCGCCAGCAGCTTGGCATTCGACGAGCAGTACTTC,CASSLAFDEQYF,NA,TRBJ2-7,TRBV5-1,NA
TGTGCCAGCAGCCCAAGGGGGGGTGAAAAACTGTTTTTT,CASSPRGGEKLFF,NA,TRBJ1-4,TRBV27,once
TGTGCCAGCAAGGAGACAGGGAAGAGTGGCTACACCTTC,CASKETGKSGYTF,TRBD1,TRBJ1-2,TRBV27,NA
TGTGCCAGCAGTGAAAGCGGCGGGGAAGCTTTCTTT,CASSESGGEAFF,NA,TRBJ1-1,TRBV2,few
TGTGCCAGCAGTTCCCAAAATCAGCCCCAGCATTTT,CASSSQNQPQHF,NA,TRBJ1-5,TRBV27,NA
TGTGCCAGCAGCCCCCGACTAGCGGGACCCAAAAACATTCAGTACTTC,CASSPRLAGPKNIQYF,TRBD2,TRBJ2-4,TRBV11-1,NA
TGTGCCATCAGACCTTCCGAACCCGGGACAACTAGCACAGATACGCAGTATTTT,CAIRPSEPGTTSTDTQYF,NA,TRBJ2-3,TRBV10-3,once
TGTGCCAGCTCACCAATACGGCGGAACACCGGGGAGCTGTTTTTT,CASSPIRRNTGELFF,NA,TRBJ2-2,TRBV18,few
TGCGCCAGCAGCTCCTCTAGCGGGGGGAACTACAATGAGCAGTTCTTC,CASSSSSGGNYNEQFF,TRBD2,TRBJ2-1,TRBV5-1,NA
TGCGCCAGCAGCTTATTCCCCAATGGCCTAGCGGGAGGGCCCTACGAGCAGTACTTC,CASSLFPNGLAGGPYEQYF,TRBD2,TRBJ2-7,TRBV5-1,NA
TGTGCCAGCAGCCAAAGTAGGGGGGGCAGCACAGATACGCAGTATTTT,CASSQSRGGSTDTQYF,NA,TRBJ2-3,TRBV4-2,NA
TGTGCCAGCAGCTCACGGGAGGGTAGCGGGTTCTCCTACGAGCAGTACTTC,CASSSREGSGFSYEQYF,TRBD2,TRBJ2-7,TRBV11-2,NA
TGTGCCAGCGAGGACTACTACGAGCAGTACTTC,CASEDYYEQYF,NA,TRBJ2-7,TRBV28,NA